This is a list of T cell receptor beta chains from one sample in a study of CD8 T cells in ankylosing spondylitis. MiXCR, applied by TCRdb to the 5' RACE reads, yields one record per CDR3 protein. The data show about 460,000 distinct CDR3 sequences, with about 5.2% seen just once and roughly 3.5% held by the top ten. Input material: blood, either unsorted or a sorted T cell fraction (not recorded which). The receptors were sampled from a male donor with ankylosing spondylitis. The CDR3 runs from the conserved cysteine through the conserved F or W. The D gene is left open where the match is weak. Clone size is shown for a subset of rows, as once, few, many or a class of expanded clone.

d_call	clone_size	v_call	j_call	cdr3_nt	cdr3_aa
TRBD1	many	TRBV5-5	TRBJ1-1	TGTGCCAGCAGCTTTTCAGGGGGCGATTATGGCACTGAAGCTTTCTTT	CASSFSGGDYGTEAFF
NA	NA	TRBV7-3	TRBJ1-1	TGTGCCAGCAGCTTCCAAAGGGACACTGAAGCTTTCTTT	CASSFQRDTEAFF
TRBD1	few	TRBV4-1	TRBJ1-1	TGCGCCAGCAGCCACTTGACAGGGGGCAGGACTGAAGCTTTCTTT	CASSHLTGGRTEAFF
NA	NA	TRBV5-1	TRBJ2-7	TGCGCCAGCAGCTTAGGCTTCAGAGGGACTGCTATATACGAGCAGTACTTC	CASSLGFRGTAIYEQYF
TRBD2	many	TRBV10-2	TRBJ2-1	TGCGCCAGCAGTCGAGGGACTAGCGGGGTGGAAGAGCAGTTCTTC	CASSRGTSGVEEQFF
NA	many	TRBV6-2/TRBV6-3	TRBJ2-2	TGTGCGGGGGCTAGCGTGAACACCGGGGAGCTGTTTTTT	CAGASVNTGELFF
NA	NA	TRBV7-2	TRBJ2-5	TGTGCCAGCAAATTGCCATATCAAGAGACCCAGTACTTC	CASKLPYQETQYF
NA	many	TRBV5-1	TRBJ1-1	TGCGCCAGCAGCTTGTCCTATCCATTGGGGACTGAAGCTTTCTTT	CASSLSYPLGTEAFF
NA	NA	TRBV5-1	TRBJ1-2	TGCGCCAGCAGAGTCTCGGGTGTTAGGGGCTACACCTTC	CASRVSGVRGYTF
NA	many	TRBV7-2	TRBJ1-2	TGTGCCAGCAGCTTAGGTTCGGGACGGCACGACTACACCTTC	CASSLGSGRHDYTF
NA	NA	TRBV6-5	TRBJ2-5	TGTGCCAGCAGTTACTCTCGGGCACAAGAGACCCAGTACTTC	CASSYSRAQETQYF
NA	many	TRBV20-1	TRBJ1-2	TGCAGTGCTAGAGCGGTTCGGGGTAGGGACTATGGCTACACCTTC	CSARAVRGRDYGYTF
NA	NA	TRBV7-2	TRBJ2-7	TGTGCCAGCAGCTCCGGAACCGGACAGTTTACCTACGAGCAGTACTTC	CASSSGTGQFTYEQYF
TRBD2	many	TRBV29-1	TRBJ2-1	TGCAGCGCTGCGGGACTAGCGTACAATGAGCAGTTCTTC	CSAAGLAYNEQFF
NA	few	TRBV6-2/TRBV6-3	TRBJ2-2	TGTGCCAGCAGTTACGACGGCCCCGGGGAGCTGTTTTTT	CASSYDGPGELFF
NA	many	TRBV9	TRBJ2-7	TGTGCCAGCAGCCGACAGGACGGGGTCGAGCAGTACTTC	CASSRQDGVEQYF
NA	many	TRBV18	TRBJ1-6	TGTGCCAGCTCCCCAATCGAGAATTCACCCCTCCACTTT	CASSPIENSPLHF